This T cell receptor (beta chain) was captured in a study of blood T cell repertoires in COVID-19. Study details: The analysed material was cDNA or gDNA that came from T cells, B-cell-depleted T cells, or PBMCs.

The data were produced by immunoSEQ multiplex PCR, yet TCRdb's version contains in-frame clones alone and is incomplete. This sample carries over 400,000 clones, roughly 85% of them seen once, and the ten largest clones take approximately 3.2%. This CDR3 contains 14 residues. Germline loops: CDR1 SNHLY, CDR2 FYNNEI. V dropped 7 bases and J dropped 7; count of bases not matched to a gene: 9. Sequenced input: peripheral blood. The clonotype originates from a human donor in a cohort sampled during active COVID-19. The chain links TRBV2 to TRBJ2-1; TRBD2 matches at 8 bases. The DNA of the CDR3 is TGTGCCAGCACCGGGACTAGTCGGGTAAATGAGCAGTTCTTC. Translation gives CASTGTSRVNEQFF.